These T cell receptor beta chains were read from a single sample in a study of cytomegalovirus exposure and HLA in healthy donors. Measured with immunoSEQ multiplex PCR; TCRdb has only the in-frame clones, and not every one. This sample yields over 150,000 clones, of which approximately 79% are seen a single time; less than 2% belongs to the top ten. Sequences were obtained from PBMCs. The source is a young woman in good health and CMV-seronegative. CDR3s include the opening cysteine and the closing phenylalanine or tryptophan. A D gene is named only where the DNA matches it firmly. Clone size, where shown, is once, few, many, or a class for clones that have expanded.

V,size,D,J,DNA,CDR3
TRBV4-1,NA,TRBD2,TRBJ2-7,TGCGCCAGCAGCCAACCGGGACTAGCCGATGGTGAGCAGTACTTC,CASSQPGLADGEQYF
TRBV11-2,NA,NA,TRBJ1-5,TGTGCCAGCAGCTTATTTGGCCAGGTCAATCAGCCCCAGCATTTT,CASSLFGQVNQPQHF
TRBV7-9,NA,NA,TRBJ1-1,TGTGCCACCGCGGAGGGAAGGATGAACACTGAAGCTTTCTTT,CATAEGRMNTEAFF
TRBV6-1,NA,TRBD1,TRBJ1-1,TGTGCCAGCAGTGAACCTGGGACAGGGAACACTGAAGCTTTCTTT,CASSEPGTGNTEAFF
TRBV9,NA,NA,TRBJ1-4,TGTGCCAGCAGCGTAGAAGGGCAGGGTTGGGAAAAACTGTTTTTT,CASSVEGQGWEKLFF
TRBV12-1,NA,NA,TRBJ2-7,TGTGCCAGCAGCTTCACATGGGAGCAGTACTTC,CASSFTWEQYF
TRBV4-2,NA,NA,TRBJ2-5,TGTGCCAGCAGCCAAGACGACAGTGGAGAGACCCAGTACTTC,CASSQDDSGETQYF
TRBV6-4,NA,NA,TRBJ2-6,TGTGCCAGTAGTGCCACGCTAATGACAAGCTCTGGGGCCAACGTCCTGACTTTC,CASSATLMTSSGANVLTF
TRBV30,NA,NA,TRBJ1-6,TGTGCCTGGAGCAGGGGCGATAATTCACCCCTCCACTTT,CAWSRGDNSPLHF
TRBV7-2,NA,TRBD2,TRBJ2-2,TGTGCCAGCAGCTTAGCGCTAGCGGGAGGCACCGGGGAGCTGTTTTTT,CASSLALAGGTGELFF
TRBV4-3,NA,NA,TRBJ1-5,TGCGCCAGCAGCCAATCAGACAGCCGCAATCAGCCCCAGCATTTT,CASSQSDSRNQPQHF
TRBV27,once,NA,TRBJ2-2,TGTGCCAGCAGTTTAAACCCAGGGGCATTCGGCGGGGAGCTGTTTTTT,CASSLNPGAFGGELFF
TRBV5-8,NA,TRBD1,TRBJ1-4,TGTGCCAGCAGCTCGTGGTCGGGACAGCGGAATGAAAAACTGTTTTTT,CASSSWSGQRNEKLFF
TRBV5-5,NA,TRBD1,TRBJ2-7,TGTGCCAGCAGCCCCGGGACAGTTTACTCCTACGAGCAGTACTTC,CASSPGTVYSYEQYF
TRBV6-1,NA,NA,TRBJ1-2,TGTGCCAGCAGTGAAGGTATGGGCTACACCTTC,CASSEGMGYTF
TRBV30,once,NA,TRBJ1-2,TGTGCCTGGAGTACTCACAGGCGACAATATGGCTACACCTTC,CAWSTHRRQYGYTF
TRBV27,NA,TRBD1,TRBJ1-2,TGTGCCAGCAGTCTTCAGGGGGCTCACCTTAACTATGGCTACACCTTC,CASSLQGAHLNYGYTF
TRBV7-7,NA,NA,TRBJ2-5,TGTGCCAGCAGCTTAAGTAGGCTAGTTGTGACCCAGTACTTC,CASSLSRLVVTQYF